The clone carrying this T cell receptor (beta chain) was seen a single time. This entry belongs to a study of OX40 agonist ivuxolimab in advanced cancers. TCRdb's copy holds only in-frame clones and misses some; the assay was immunoSEQ multiplex PCR. The sample shows around 79,000 clones, 65% to 90% of them seen only once. With 7 bases removed from V and 6 bases from J, the gap between germline ends came to 12 bases. The germline gives CDR1 MNHEY, CDR2 SVGAGI. This CDR3 has 13 amino acids. The receptor's source is an adult with an advanced solid tumor such as melanoma, head and neck, liver or kidney cancer. Sequenced here: CD4+ or CD8+ T cells sorted from blood, sampled in a trial of the OX40 agonist ivuxolimab. J is TRBJ2-2 and V is TRBV6-5; no firm D call. In DNA, the CDR3 is TGTGCCAGCAACCCTGTAAGGTCCGGGGAGCTGTTTTTT. Translating gives CASNPVRSGELFF.